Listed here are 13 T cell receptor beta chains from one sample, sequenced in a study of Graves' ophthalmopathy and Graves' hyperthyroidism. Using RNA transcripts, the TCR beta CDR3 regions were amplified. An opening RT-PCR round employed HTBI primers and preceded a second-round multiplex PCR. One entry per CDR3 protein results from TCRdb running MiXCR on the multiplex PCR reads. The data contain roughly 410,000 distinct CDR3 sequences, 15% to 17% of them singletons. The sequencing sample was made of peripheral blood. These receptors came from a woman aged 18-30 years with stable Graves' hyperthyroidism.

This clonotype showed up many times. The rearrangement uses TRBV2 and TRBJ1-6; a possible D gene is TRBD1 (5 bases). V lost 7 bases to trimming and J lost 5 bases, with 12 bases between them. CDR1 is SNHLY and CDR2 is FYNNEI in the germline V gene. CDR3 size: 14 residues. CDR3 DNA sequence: TGTGCCAGCAAAGCAGACAGCAATAATTCACCCCTCCACTTT. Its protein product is CASKADSNNSPLHF. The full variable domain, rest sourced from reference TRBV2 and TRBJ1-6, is EPEVTQTPSHQVTQMGQEVILRCVPISNHLYFYWYRQILGQKVEFLVSFYNNEISEKSEIFDDQFSVERPDGSNFTLKIRSTKLEDSAMYFCASKADSNNSPLHFGNGTRLTVT.

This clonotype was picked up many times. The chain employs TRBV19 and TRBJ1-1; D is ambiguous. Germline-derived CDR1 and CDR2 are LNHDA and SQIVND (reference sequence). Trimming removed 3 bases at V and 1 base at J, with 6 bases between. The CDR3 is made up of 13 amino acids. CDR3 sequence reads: CASSIWENTEAFF. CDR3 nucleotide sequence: TGTGCCAGTAGTATCTGGGAGAACACTGAAGCTTTCTTT.

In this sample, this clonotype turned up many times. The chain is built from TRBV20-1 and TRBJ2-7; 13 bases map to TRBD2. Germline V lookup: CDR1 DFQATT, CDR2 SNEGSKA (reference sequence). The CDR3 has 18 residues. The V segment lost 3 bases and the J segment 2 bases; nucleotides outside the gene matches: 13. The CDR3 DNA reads TGCAGTGCTAGTCCCGGACTAGCGGGGGTAACACCAACCTACGAGCAGTACTTC. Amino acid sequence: CSASPGLAGVTPTYEQYF.

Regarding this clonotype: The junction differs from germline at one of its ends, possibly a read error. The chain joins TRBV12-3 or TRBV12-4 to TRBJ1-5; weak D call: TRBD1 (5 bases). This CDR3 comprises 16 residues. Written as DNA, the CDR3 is TGTGCCAGCAGTTTAACCGCCCAGGGATGCAATCATCCCCAGCATTTT. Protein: CASSLTAQGCNHPQHF.

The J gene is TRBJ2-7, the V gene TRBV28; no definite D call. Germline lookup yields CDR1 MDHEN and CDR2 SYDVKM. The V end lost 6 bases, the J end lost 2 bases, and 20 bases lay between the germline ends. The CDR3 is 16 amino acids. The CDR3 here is CASSPMWPLGTYEQYF. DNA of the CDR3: TGTGCCAGCAGCCCAATGTGGCCCCTGGGGACCTACGAGCAGTACTTC.

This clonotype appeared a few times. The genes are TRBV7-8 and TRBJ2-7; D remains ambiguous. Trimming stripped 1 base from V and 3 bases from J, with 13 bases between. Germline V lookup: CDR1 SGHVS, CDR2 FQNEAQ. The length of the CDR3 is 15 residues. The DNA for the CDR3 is TGTGCCAGCAGCTTAGGTTCCGGGTCCATCTACGAGCAGTACTTC. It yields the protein CASSLGSGSIYEQYF.

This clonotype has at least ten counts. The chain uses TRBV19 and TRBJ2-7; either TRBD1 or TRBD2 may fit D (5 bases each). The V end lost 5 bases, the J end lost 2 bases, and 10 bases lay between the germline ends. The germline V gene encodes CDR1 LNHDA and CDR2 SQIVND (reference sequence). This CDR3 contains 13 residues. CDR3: CASSVGRAYEQYF. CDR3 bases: TGTGCCAGTAGTGTGGGACGGGCCTACGAGCAGTACTTC.

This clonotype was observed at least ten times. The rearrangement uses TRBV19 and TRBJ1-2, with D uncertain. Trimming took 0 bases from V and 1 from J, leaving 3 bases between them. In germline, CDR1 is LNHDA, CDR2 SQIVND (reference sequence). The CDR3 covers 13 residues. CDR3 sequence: CASSIDSNYGYTF. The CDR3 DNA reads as TGTGCCAGTAGTATAGACAGTAACTATGGCTACACCTTC.

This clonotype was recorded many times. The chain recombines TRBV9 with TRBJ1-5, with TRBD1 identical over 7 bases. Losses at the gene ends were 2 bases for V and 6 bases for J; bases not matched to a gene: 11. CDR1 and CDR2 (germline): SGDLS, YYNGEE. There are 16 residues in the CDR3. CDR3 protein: CASSVHLTGRGQPQHF. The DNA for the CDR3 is TGTGCCAGCAGCGTCCATTTGACAGGGAGAGGTCAGCCCCAGCATTTT.

In DNA form, the CDR3 reads TGTGCCATCAGGGGAGGGACAGGGCAAACTGAAGCTTTCTTT. It encodes CAIRGGTGQTEAFF. The chain couples TRBV10-3 to TRBJ1-1, with 9 bases fitting TRBD1. V lost 6 bases, J lost 5 bases, and 7 bases stayed unmatched. The CDR3 sequence is 14 residues long. Germline CDR1 and CDR2: ENHRY and SYGVKD.

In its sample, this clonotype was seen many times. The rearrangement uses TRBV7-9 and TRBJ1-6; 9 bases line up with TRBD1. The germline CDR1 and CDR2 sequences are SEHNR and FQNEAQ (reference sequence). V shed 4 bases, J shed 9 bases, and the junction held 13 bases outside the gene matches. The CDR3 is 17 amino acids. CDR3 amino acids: CASSSPRTGDPGSPLHF. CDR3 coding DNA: TGTGCCAGCAGCTCCCCCCGGACAGGGGACCCCGGTTCACCCCTCCACTTT. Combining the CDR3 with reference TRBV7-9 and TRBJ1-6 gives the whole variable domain DTGVSQNPRHKITKRGQNVTFRCDPISEHNRLYWYRQTLGQGPEFLTYFQNEAQLEKSRLLSDRFSAERPKGSFSTLEIQRTEQGDSAMYLCASSSPRTGDPGSPLHFGNGTRLTVT.

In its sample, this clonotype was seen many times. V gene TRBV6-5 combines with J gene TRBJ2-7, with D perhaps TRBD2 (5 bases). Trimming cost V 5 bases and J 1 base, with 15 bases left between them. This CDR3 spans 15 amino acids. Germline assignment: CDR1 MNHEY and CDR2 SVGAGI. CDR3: CASSHPLGGSYEQYF. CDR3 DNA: TGTGCCAGCAGTCACCCCCTCGGCGGGTCCTACGAGCAGTACTTC.

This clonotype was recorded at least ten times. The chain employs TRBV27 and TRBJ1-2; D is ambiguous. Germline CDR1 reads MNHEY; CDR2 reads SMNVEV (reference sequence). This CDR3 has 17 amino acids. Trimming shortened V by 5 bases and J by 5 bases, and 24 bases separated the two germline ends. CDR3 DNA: TGTGCCAGCAGTCCCAAGCCCCCGGGCGGTCCCACTTATGGCTACACCTTC. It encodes CASSPKPPGGPTYGYTF.